A selection of T cell receptor beta chains follows, all from one sample in a study of T cells in Graves' hyperthyroidism and ophthalmopathy. TCRdb redid the calling of the multiplex PCR reads with MiXCR, one entry per CDR3 protein. This sample has around 500,000 distinct CDR3 sequences; less than 25% occur once, and the top ten carry about 53%. The specimen sequenced was blood. Source of these receptors: a woman between 65 and 79 years old with Graves' ophthalmopathy. Each CDR3 is given with its conserved first and last residue. The D gene is left open where the match is weak. Not all rows give a size; the values are once, few, many and, for expanded clones, a class.

length	D	J	V	size	DNA	CDR3
14	TRBD1	TRBJ1-2	TRBV18	many	TGTGCCAGCTCACCGGGGACAGGCGGCACTGGCTACACCTTC	CASSPGTGGTGYTF
15	TRBD1	TRBJ2-7	TRBV27	many	TGTGCCAGCAGTAACCCCCCCGGGACAGGCCACGAGCAGTACTTC	CASSNPPGTGHEQYF
14	-	TRBJ2-2	TRBV7-2	few	TGTGCCAGCAGCTCCCGGGGAGGGGGTGGGGAGCTGTTTTTT	CASSSRGGGGELFF
16	-	TRBJ1-3	TRBV11-2	-	TGTGCCAGCAGCCCCCTCCGGGTCGTCGCTGGAAACACCATATATTTT	CASSPLRVVAGNTIYF
15	TRBD2	TRBJ2-3	TRBV5-1	-	TGCGCCAGCAGCTCCTTTAGCGGGGAAACAGATACGCAGTATTTT	CASSSFSGETDTQYF
16	-	TRBJ1-1	TRBV19	many	TGTGCCAGTAGTATGGGCCGGGGCAGGAGTCACACTGAAGCTTTCTTT	CASSMGRGRSHTEAFF
17	TRBD1	TRBJ2-1	TRBV11-3	few	TGTGCCAGCAGCCCTAGAGGAGCGGACAGGGGGCGGAATGAGCAGTTCTTC	CASSPRGADRGRNEQFF
14	TRBD1	TRBJ2-2	TRBV7-3	once	TGTGCCACCAGACAGGGTCCGAACACCGGGGAGCTGTTTTTT	CATRQGPNTGELFF
16	-	TRBJ1-5	TRBV6-1	-	TGTGCCAGCAGTCACCGGGCCCAGAGCGGCAATCAGCCCCAGCATTTT	CASSHRAQSGNQPQHF
15	TRBD1	TRBJ2-3	TRBV28	many	TGTGCCAGCAGTCAACGGACAGGGATGGCAGATACGCAGTATTTT	CASSQRTGMADTQYF
14	-	TRBJ1-1	TRBV6-5	many	TGTGCCAGCAGTTACCTAGACATGAACACTGAAGCTTTCTTT	CASSYLDMNTEAFF
13	TRBD1	TRBJ1-1	TRBV30	few	TGTGCCTGGAACGGACAGGGGGGCACTGAAGCTTTCTTT	CAWNGQGGTEAFF
17	-	TRBJ2-6	TRBV5-1	-	TGCGCCAGCAGCTTTATGATTGGGATCTCTGGGGCCAACGTCCTGACTTTC	CASSFMIGISGANVLTF
14	TRBD2	TRBJ2-7	TRBV10-3	once	TGTGCCATCTCGACTAGCGGGAGCACCTACGAGCAGTACTTC	CAISTSGSTYEQYF
14	-	TRBJ1-6	TRBV6-4	-	TGTGCCAGCACCCCCAACCCAGGGAATTCACCCCTCCACTTT	CASTPNPGNSPLHF
15	TRBD1	TRBJ1-5	TRBV30	-	TGTGCCTGGAGCCGGCCGGGACAGGGCTTCTGGCCCCAGCATTTT	CAWSRPGQGFWPQHF
16	TRBD2	TRBJ2-3	TRBV7-2	-	TGTGCCAGCAGCTTATGGGGCGGGAGCCGCACAGATACGCAGTATTTT	CASSLWGGSRTDTQYF
13	-	TRBJ2-5	TRBV12-3/TRBV12-4	-	TGTGCCAGCAGCCCTCCCCTTTCGGGGGAGGTTTACTTC	CASSPPLSGEVYF
15	-	TRBJ2-7	TRBV7-7	few	TGTGCTAGCAGCTCAGGCCCGGGACCAGAATACGAGCAGTACTTC	CASSSGPGPEYEQYF
14	-	TRBJ1-6	TRBV18	-	TGTGCCAGCTCACCAGCAGGGGCGGATTCACCCCTCCACTTT	CASSPAGADSPLHF
15	TRBD1	TRBJ1-6	TRBV6-1	-	TGTGCCACAGGATGGTCAGGGACAGGTCCTTCACCCCTCCACTTT	CATGWSGTGPSPLHF
14	TRBD1	TRBJ1-1	TRBV3-1	many	TGTGCCAGCAGCCAAGGGGACAGTGGAGGTTCGGCTTTCTTT	CASSQGDSGGSAFF
15	TRBD2	TRBJ2-2	TRBV5-1	-	TGCGCCAGCAGCTTCGCGAGCGGGAGTCCCGAGGAGCTGTTTTTT	CASSFASGSPEELFF
17	TRBD2	TRBJ2-7	TRBV3-1	few	TGTGCCAGCAGCCAAGTGGGCGGACTAGCGGGAGCGTACGAGCAGTACTTC	CASSQVGGLAGAYEQYF
15	TRBD1	TRBJ2-5	TRBV7-9	-	TGTGCCAGCAGCTACTTTAGGACAGGGCAAGAGACCCAGTACTTC	CASSYFRTGQETQYF
18	-	TRBJ1-3	TRBV6-5	few	TGTGCCAGCAGTTACACAACTCCGGGACGAACCTCTGGAAACACCATATATTTT	CASSYTTPGRTSGNTIYF
16	TRBD1	TRBJ2-1	TRBV5-5	few	TGTGCCAGCAGCTTGGTGGGGACAGGGTTTGGCAATGAGCAGTTCTTC	CASSLVGTGFGNEQFF
13	-	TRBJ2-7	TRBV5-1	many	TGTGCCAGCAGCCTCGGGGGTACGTACGAGCAGTACTTC	CASSLGGTYEQYF
13	TRBD1	TRBJ1-6	TRBV20-1	few	TGCAGCACCTTGACAGGGTACAATTCACCCCTCCACTTT	CSTLTGYNSPLHF
14	TRBD2	TRBJ2-1	TRBV4-3	-	TGCGCCAGCAGCCAGAGTGCGGGAGACCGTGGACAGTTCTTC	CASSQSAGDRGQFF
16	TRBD2	TRBJ2-1	TRBV20-1	many	TGCAGTGCTAATGGGGGACTAGCGGGAGGGCCGAATGAGCAGTTCTTC	CSANGGLAGGPNEQFF
13	-	TRBJ2-7	TRBV28	few	TGTGCCAGCCAAGGCAGGAGCTCCTACGAGCAGTACTTC	CASQGRSSYEQYF
14	-	TRBJ1-5	TRBV3-1	many	TGTGCCAGCAGCCCGGACGTCAGCAATCAGCCCCAGCATTTT	CASSPDVSNQPQHF
16	TRBD2	TRBJ2-3	TRBV7-2	many	TGTGCCAGCAGCTTCGCACTAGCGGGAGGAACAGATACGCAGTATTTT	CASSFALAGGTDTQYF
14	-	TRBJ2-6	TRBV27	-	TGTGCCAGCAGACAGGACTCTGGGGCCAACGTCCTGACTTTC	CASRQDSGANVLTF
16	-	TRBJ2-2	TRBV18	-	TGTGCCAGCTCACCAATGGACATCGCGAACACCGGGGAGCTGTTTTTT	CASSPMDIANTGELFF
15	TRBD2	TRBJ2-1	TRBV7-8	-	TGTGCCAGCAGCGTAGCTAGCGGGAGACAGGCTGAGCAGTTCTTC	CASSVASGRQAEQFF